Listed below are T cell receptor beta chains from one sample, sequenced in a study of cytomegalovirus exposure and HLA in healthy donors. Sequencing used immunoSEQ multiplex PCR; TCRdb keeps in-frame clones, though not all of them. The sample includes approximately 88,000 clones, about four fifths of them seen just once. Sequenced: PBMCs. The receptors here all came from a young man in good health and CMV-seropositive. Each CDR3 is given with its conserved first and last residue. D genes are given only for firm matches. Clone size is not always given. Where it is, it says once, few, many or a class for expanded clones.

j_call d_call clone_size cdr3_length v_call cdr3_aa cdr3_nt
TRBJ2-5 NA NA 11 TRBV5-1 CASSRGMTQYF TGCGCCAGCAGCCGAGGAATGACCCAGTACTTC
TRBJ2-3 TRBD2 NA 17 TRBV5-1 CASSFFQAGGPGDTQYF TGCGCCAGCAGTTTTTTCCAGGCGGGAGGGCCGGGAGATACGCAGTATTTT
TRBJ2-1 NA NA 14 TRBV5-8 CASSLGAQRNEQFF TGTGCCAGCAGCTTGGGCGCGCAGCGAAATGAGCAGTTCTTC
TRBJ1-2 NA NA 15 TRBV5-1 CASSLSGTTNYGYTF TGCGCCAGCAGCTTGTCCGGGACAACTAACTATGGCTACACCTTC
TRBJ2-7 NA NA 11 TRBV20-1 CSASQVYEQYF TGCAGTGCATCTCAGGTGTACGAGCAGTACTTC
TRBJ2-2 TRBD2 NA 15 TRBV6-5 CASTLLARIAGELFF TGTGCCAGCACCCTACTAGCGCGAATCGCCGGGGAGCTGTTTTTT
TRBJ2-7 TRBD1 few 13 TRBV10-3 CASLGQASYEQYF TGTGCCAGCCTGGGACAGGCCTCCTACGAGCAGTACTTC
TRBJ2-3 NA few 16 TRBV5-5 CASSPTIAPATDTQYF TGTGCCAGCAGCCCAACGATAGCACCTGCCACAGATACGCAGTATTTT
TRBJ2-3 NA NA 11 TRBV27 CASKHTDTQYF TGTGCCAGCAAGCACACAGATACGCAGTATTTT
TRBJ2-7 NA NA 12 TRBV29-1 CSVVQGTYEQYF TGCAGCGTTGTACAGGGTACCTACGAGCAGTACTTC
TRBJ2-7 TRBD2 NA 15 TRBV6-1 CARGTVGLAKYEQYF TGTGCCAGGGGGACAGTCGGACTAGCGAAATACGAGCAGTACTTC
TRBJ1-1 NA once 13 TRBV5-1 CASSHSGYTEAFF TGCGCCAGCAGCCACTCAGGGTACACTGAAGCTTTCTTT
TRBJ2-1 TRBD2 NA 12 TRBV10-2 CASSEPTSKQFF TGCGCCAGCAGTGAGCCGACTAGCAAGCAGTTCTTC
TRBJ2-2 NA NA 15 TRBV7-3 CASSPGRASGGELFF TGTGCCAGCAGCCCCGGGCGGGCTTCTGGCGGGGAGCTGTTTTTT
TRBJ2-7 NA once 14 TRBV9 CASSVGGASAEQYF TGTGCCAGCAGCGTAGGGGGCGCTTCCGCCGAGCAGTACTTC
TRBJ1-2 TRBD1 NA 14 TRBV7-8 CASTRDRVGYGYTF TGTGCCAGCACTAGGGACAGGGTAGGGTATGGCTACACCTTC
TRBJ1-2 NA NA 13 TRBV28 CASSLYAGLGYTF TGTGCCAGCAGTTTATATGCGGGGTTAGGCTACACCTTC
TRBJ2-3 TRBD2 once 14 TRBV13 CASSSGQAGVTPYF TGTGCCAGCAGCTCCGGTCAAGCGGGAGTCACCCCGTATTTT
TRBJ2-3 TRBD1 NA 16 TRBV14 CASSQDWTGIADTQYF TGTGCCAGCAGCCAAGATTGGACAGGGATCGCAGATACGCAGTATTTT
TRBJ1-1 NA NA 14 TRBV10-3 CAISRIQGQSEAFF TGTGCCATCAGTCGAATCCAGGGTCAGTCGGAAGCTTTCTTT
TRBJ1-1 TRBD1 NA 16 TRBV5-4 CASSLGRTGRDTEAFF TGTGCCAGCAGCTTGGGAAGGACAGGTCGGGACACTGAAGCTTTCTTT